These 8 T cell receptor beta chains were all obtained from the same sample, sequenced in a study of T-cell memory formation after mild COVID-19. A single record per CDR3 protein comes from TCRdb applying MiXCR to the 5' RACE reads. The table lists roughly 620,000 distinct CDR3 sequences, roughly 18% of them singletons, with around 13% in the top ten. Sequencing was carried out using PBMCs or a T cell subset sorted from them (not recorded which). All receptors come from an adult woman who had mild COVID-19 (a few samples of this study predate the infection). Cell type and time point are not known.

This clonotype was seen at least ten times. The V gene is TRBV7-6, the J gene TRBJ1-5; weak D call: TRBD1 (6 bases). Trimming removed 4 bases at V and 1 base at J, with 14 bases between. This CDR3 has 16 amino acids. Germline V gene sequence: CDR1 SGHVS, CDR2 FNYEAQ. CDR3 sequence (DNA): TGTGCCAGCAGCTCAGGGACACAATCCAGCAATCAGCCCCAGCATTTT. This codes for CASSSGTQSSNQPQHF.

The chain employs TRBV11-1 and TRBJ1-1; TRBD1 agrees at 9 bases. This CDR3 spans 15 amino acids. Trimming took 5 bases from V and 1 from J; bases not matched to a gene: 5. The V gene's germline CDR1 is SGHAT and CDR2 FQDESV (reference sequence). The CDR3 reads CASSVEGQGNTEAFF. In nucleotides, the CDR3 is TGTGCCAGCAGCGTCGAGGGACAGGGGAACACTGAAGCTTTCTTT.

This clonotype was seen a few times. One junction end disagrees with the germline gene, perhaps due to a read error. The CDR3 protein is CASSSPSHNSPLHF. As DNA, the CDR3 is TGTGCCAGCAGTTCCCCCTCCCATAATTCACCCCTCCACTTT. The V gene is TRBV27, the J gene TRBJ1-6, with unresolved D. This CDR3 is built from 14 residues. Per the germline V gene, CDR1 is MNHEY and CDR2 is SMNVEV (reference sequence).

This clonotype was detected only a few times. The V gene is TRBV7-2, the J gene TRBJ2-1, with TRBD1 identical over 7 bases. The CDR3 extends over 15 amino acids. Germline loops: CDR1 SGHTA, CDR2 FQGNSA. Trimming took 3 bases from V and 2 from J; bases not matched to a gene: 4. The CDR3 spells CASSLWGQTYNEQFF. The DNA for the CDR3 is TGTGCCAGCAGCTTGTGGGGACAGACCTACAATGAGCAGTTCTTC.

This clonotype was detected only a few times. The V call is TRBV20-1, the J call TRBJ2-3, with unresolved D. Looked up from germline, CDR1 is DFQATT and CDR2 is SNEGSKA (reference sequence). The CDR3 covers 15 residues. Trimming took 4 bases from V and 0 from J, leaving 14 bases between them. CDR3 amino acids: CSAISMDPSTDTQYF. The CDR3 region has the DNA TGCAGTGCTATTTCTATGGACCCTAGCACAGATACGCAGTATTTT.

The chain is built from TRBV12-3 or TRBV12-4 and TRBJ1-3; 11 bases map to TRBD1. The CDR3 covers 16 residues. The junction had 7 bases not matched to a gene; V was cut back by 7 bases and J by 2 bases. The CDR3 loop is CASTRTGGGPGNTIYF. In DNA form, the CDR3 reads TGTGCCAGCACCAGGACAGGGGGCGGACCTGGAAACACCATATATTTT.

This clonotype was observed a few times. An end of the junction does not agree with germline; a read error may underlie this. V gene TRBV7-9 combines with J gene TRBJ2-1; 8 nucleotides line up with TRBD2. This CDR3 is 15 amino acids long. CDR1 and CDR2 (germline): SEHNR, FQNEAQ (reference sequence). The DNA for the CDR3 is TGTGCCAGCAGCATAGCGGGGACCTTCTACAATGAGCAGTTCTTC. This codes for CASSIAGTFYNEQFF. Using reference TRBV7-9 and TRBJ2-1 for the parts outside the CDR3, the full variable domain is DTGVSQNPRHKITKRGQNVTFRCDPISEHNRLYWYRQTLGQGPEFLTYFQNEAQLEKSRLLSDRFSAERPKGSFSTLEIQRTEQGDSAMYLCASSIAGTFYNEQFFGPGTRLTVL.

This clonotype was recorded at least ten times. This chain links TRBV20-1 with TRBJ2-1; 14 nucleotides align to TRBD2. Germline V gene data show CDR1 as DFQATT and CDR2 as SNEGSKA (reference sequence). V trimming: 1 base; J trimming: 1 base; junction bases outside the gene matches: 6. The CDR3 runs 18 residues. The CDR3 nucleotides are TGCAGTGCTAGAGTCGGACTAGCGGGGGGAAAGTCCTACAATGAGCAGTTCTTC. Translation gives CSARVGLAGGKSYNEQFF.